This T cell receptor (beta chain) was observed in a study of regulatory T cells in long-lasting Graves disease. The sample holds many counts of this clonotype. Its specificity is unknown. The sample's time point: newly diagnosed GD, antithyroid drugs for less than 3 months. PBMC-derived RNA was used for the TCR library. Findings and limits, study-wide: Lower TCR diversity was seen in persistent Graves' patients than in newly diagnosed ones. Between persistent patients, about 2,800 public clonotypes were shared, exceeding the 800 to 1,000 shared between new patients.

CDR1 and CDR2 (germline): MNHEY, SVGAGI. Trimming stripped 0 bases from V and 1 base from J, with 7 bases between. The CDR3 extends over 15 amino acids. With iRepertoire HTBI primers and Arm-PCR of CDR3 regions, TCR beta libraries were built. Authors' data handling: Throughout the samples, researchers identified 50 to 75 TRBV and some 14 TRBJ segments. TCRdb reanalysed the multiplex PCR reads using MiXCR and keeps one entry per CDR3 protein. It is TCRdb's table, rather than the study itself, that gives the V and J calls and clone size. The table lists 400,000 to 500,000 distinct CDR3 sequences, roughly 15% of them singletons. The same data also went into a second study, on T cells in Graves' hyperthyroidism and ophthalmopathy.

The gene calls are TRBV6-5 and TRBJ1-5; D uncertain. The source material was peripheral blood mononuclear cells (PBMCs), sampled at new diagnosis, from a patient treated with antithyroid drugs. This clonotype was sampled from a woman aged 18-29 years with Graves disease. CDR3 sequence: CASSYSVGSNQPQHF. The DNA of the CDR3 is TGTGCCAGCAGTTACTCGGTTGGAAGCAATCAGCCCCAGCATTTT.